This TCR beta chain originates from a study of yellow fever vaccine responses in identical twins (dated by TCRdb to 2016 to 2019). About the investigation overall: Focusing on identical twins, the study followed the T cell clones that responded to the vaccine, and did so with precision.

Libraries were built with RT-PCR. The listed sequencing device is Illumina HiSeq 2500. Through fastp at Q25 and MiXCR, TCRdb rebuilt clones from the public reads, retaining in-frame beta chains. Each CDR3 protein gets just one entry, which takes the most common genes and DNA from the rows behind it. This sample gives fewer than 6,000 distinct CDR3 sequences in total; about 82% of them show up just once. 2.1% of the sample is in the top ten clones. Overall results and qualifications from the work: The authors reported that the T cell response to vaccination in identical twins appeared partly convergent and partly personalized.

This clonotype was seen once. There is no known antigen for this receptor. Base qualities are not at hand, and no much larger clone is one base apart. A single read offers scant evidence. The sequences come from T cells from blood (PBMCs), unsorted or a sorted subset (not recorded which), collected before or after yellow fever vaccination (not recorded which). The clonotype comes from a woman aged 18-29 years who received the yellow fever vaccine. Donor details come from another sample of the same person, matched by shared clones.

The CDR3 corresponds to CSVPSQGLIDGYTF. DNA sequence: TGCAGCGTCCCATCCCAGGGGCTGATTGATGGCTACACCTTC. The chain is encoded by TRBV29-1 joined to TRBJ1-2, and possibly TRBD1, on 6 matching bases. The junction carries 20 bases between V and J, which are trimmed by 6 bases and 6 bases respectively. CDR1 SQVTM and CDR2 ANQGSEA were looked up in the germline V gene. From its cysteine to its phenylalanine, the CDR3 spans 14 amino acids. Only CDR3 DNA remains: 42 bases, in frame from the first base.